This T cell receptor (beta chain) was sequenced in a study of T cells in Graves' hyperthyroidism and ophthalmopathy. Study conclusions and caveats: A model of 13 V-J pairs discriminated ophthalmopathy from stable hyperthyroidism.

This clonotype showed up many times. Its antigen remains unknown. Germline V CDR1 and CDR2: WSHSY, SAAADI. Trimming took 4 bases from V and 0 from J, leaving 10 bases between them. The CDR3 has 14 residues. The TCR beta CDR3 regions underwent amplification using RNA transcripts as the source. HTBI primers were used for first-round RT-PCR of the TCR CDR3. In TCRdb, the multiplex PCR reads were re-called with MiXCR into one record per CDR3 protein. Of 400,000 to 500,000 distinct CDR3 sequences listed, roughly 14% are singletons. Sequencing was performed on blood. This TCR came from a man younger than 35 with Graves' ophthalmopathy. The chain has TRBV10-2 and TRBJ2-7; D may be TRBD2 (5 bases). In nucleotides, the CDR3 is TGCGCCAGCAGTGGCAGCGGAGACTCCTACGAGCAGTACTTC. Translating gives CASSGSGDSYEQYF.